This passage covers 21 T cell receptor beta chains from one sample sequenced in a study of cytomegalovirus exposure and HLA in healthy donors. 13 Jbeta primers and 60 Vbeta primers were used for the PCR. Only in-frame clones appear in the TCRdb table, and some are missing; sequencing was by immunoSEQ multiplex PCR. Here the sample spans 110,000 to 150,000 clones, about three quarters being singletons. The sample consisted of PBMCs. These receptor sequences come from a male donor in good health and CMV-seronegative.

The gene calls are TRBV19 and TRBJ2-2; 10 nucleotides line up with TRBD1. There are 13 residues in the CDR3. J was trimmed by 5 bases and V by 8 bases; bases with no gene match: 2. Germline lookup yields CDR1 LNHDA and CDR2 SQIVND (reference sequence). In DNA form, the CDR3 reads TGTGCCAGTGCGGGACAGGGGACCGGGGAGCTGTTTTTT. It codes for CASAGQGTGELFF.

The J gene is TRBJ2-7, the V gene TRBV11-2, with D perhaps TRBD2 (7 bases). This CDR3 has 14 residues. In germline, CDR1 is SGHAT, CDR2 FQNNGV. V gave up 2 bases and J gave up 6 bases, with 14 bases separating them. CDR3 sequence (DNA): TGTGCCAGCAGCTTAAAATTGAGGGGGGGCGAGCAGTACTTC. It specifies CASSLKLRGGEQYF.

The gene calls are TRBV7-9 and TRBJ1-2, with a tentative D call TRBD1 (5 bases). Germline CDR1 is SEHNR and CDR2 is FQNEAQ (reference sequence). Between the trimmed V and J ends, which lost 3 bases and 2 bases, there was a span of 10 bases. This CDR3 contains 14 residues. CDR3 nucleotides: TGTGCCAGCAGCTTTACAACAGGAAACTATGGCTACACCTTC. It translates to CASSFTTGNYGYTF. Complete variable domain (other parts from reference TRBV7-9 and TRBJ1-2): DTGVSQNPRHKITKRGQNVTFRCDPISEHNRLYWYRQTLGQGPEFLTYFQNEAQLEKSRLLSDRFSAERPKGSFSTLEIQRTEQGDSAMYLCASSFTTGNYGYTFGSGTRLTVV.

This sequence joins TRBV6-5 and TRBJ1-5; D might be TRBD1 (5 bases). V lost 4 bases and J 0 bases, leaving 10 bases between the germline ends. There are 15 residues in the CDR3. Germline CDR1 reads MNHEY; CDR2 reads SVGAGI. The CDR3 DNA sequence: TGTGCCAGCAGTTCGGGACTGATTAGCAATCAGCCCCAGCATTTT. The encoded protein is CASSSGLISNQPQHF.

The J gene is TRBJ2-5, the V gene TRBV18; 7 bases are a match to TRBD2. The J segment lost 0 bases and the V segment lost 6 bases, leaving 1 base of the junction unmatched. Germline CDR1 and CDR2: KGHSH and LQKENI. The CDR3 is 13 amino acids. DNA for the CDR3: TGTGCCAGCTCCGGGGGGTACCAAGAGACCCAGTACTTC. This encodes CASSGGYQETQYF.

The chain has TRBV10-1 and TRBJ1-4, with 11 bases fitting TRBD1. The CDR3 extends over 14 amino acids. The V and J ends lost 8 bases and 4 bases, in that order; junction bases with no gene match: 3. Germline V lookup: CDR1 WNHNN, CDR2 SYGVQD (reference sequence). The CDR3 DNA is TGCGCCAGCGGGGGACAGGGGGTTAATGAAAAACTGTTTTTT. Translated, it gives CASGGQGVNEKLFF.

The V gene is TRBV2, the J gene TRBJ2-2, with a weak D call TRBD1 (6 bases). The V and J ends lost 4 bases and 7 bases respectively, with 13 bases between them. There are 14 residues in the CDR3. Germline values: CDR1 SNHLY, CDR2 FYNNEI. Written as DNA, the CDR3 is TGTGCCAGCAGTGTTTGGGGGCAAGGCGGGGAGCTGTTTTTT. Translation gives CASSVWGQGGELFF.

This rearrangement joins TRBV7-9 to TRBJ2-3, with 10 bases fitting TRBD1. Germline lookup yields CDR1 SEHNR and CDR2 FQNEAQ (reference sequence). Trimming at V came to 5 bases and at J to 1 base, leaving 3 bases not matched to a gene. The CDR3 sequence is 15 residues long. Here the CDR3 DNA reads TGTGCCAGCAGCGCTGACAGGGGGCGCACAGATACGCAGTATTTT. This sequence encodes CASSADRGRTDTQYF.

V usage is TRBV7-2 and J usage is TRBJ2-5; tentatively, D is TRBD1 (5 bases). The germline V gene has CDR1 SGHTA and CDR2 FQGNSA. The CDR3 has 14 amino acids. Trimming shortened V by 5 bases and J by 4 bases, and 14 bases separated the two germline ends. CDR3 sequence: CASSLNRKGETQYF. DNA of the CDR3: TGTGCCAGCAGCCTTAACAGGAAAGGAGAGACCCAGTACTTC.

The chain employs TRBV9 and TRBJ2-5, with 8 bases lining up with TRBD1. The J call may be mistaken, given a closer DNA end match to TRBJ2-7. Germline V gives CDR1 SGDLS, CDR2 YYNGEE. The CDR3 totals 13 residues. The CDR3 nucleotides are TGTGCCAGCAGCTCGGACAGGGAATACGAGCAGTACTTC. It translates to CASSSDREYEQYF.

The chain employs TRBV20-1 and TRBJ2-1; perhaps TRBD1 as D (6 bases). Trimming shortened V by 3 bases and J by 13 bases, and 13 bases separated the two germline ends. This CDR3 region has 11 residues. CDR1 and CDR2 from the germline V gene are DFQATT and SNEGSKA (reference sequence). The CDR3 sequence: CSARGLDSQFF. The CDR3, as DNA: TGCAGTGCTAGGGGTCTGGACAGCCAGTTCTTC.

V and J are TRBV27 and TRBJ2-1; TRBD2 agrees at 11 bases. V lost 0 bases, J lost 4 bases, and 11 bases stayed unmatched. CDR1 MNHEY and CDR2 SMNVEV come from the germline V gene (reference sequence). This CDR3 spans 19 amino acids. The CDR3 DNA follows: TGTGCCAGCAGTTTATCGGGGCGGCTAGCGGGAGGAAGGTACAATGAGCAGTTCTTC. Protein: CASSLSGRLAGGRYNEQFF.

The chain joins TRBV30 to TRBJ2-5, with 12 bases aligning to TRBD2. The J segment lost 4 bases and the V segment lost 4 bases, leaving 4 bases of the junction unmatched. This CDR3 region has 14 residues. CDR1 and CDR2 from the germline V gene are GTSNPN and SVGIG (reference sequence). The CDR3 DNA reads TGTGCCTGGAAGACTAGCGGGAGTAGAGAGACCCAGTACTTC. Translated: CAWKTSGSRETQYF.

This clone has just a few counts. This sequence joins TRBV6-6 and TRBJ2-2, with D maybe TRBD1 (6 bases). The CDR3 length is 16 residues. CDR1 is MNHNY, CDR2 SVGAGI, per germline (reference sequence). V was shortened by 7 bases and J by 1 base, with 16 bases between the two germline ends. CDR3 nucleotide sequence: TGTGCCAGCAACCCCAGACAGGATGGGAACACCGGGGAGCTGTTTTTT. Protein sequence: CASNPRQDGNTGELFF.

The chain recombines TRBV5-4 with TRBJ2-7, with 7 bases matching TRBD2. Trimming at V came to 2 bases and at J to 5 bases, leaving 10 bases not matched to a gene. Per germline, CDR1 SGHNT and CDR2 YYREEE (reference sequence). The CDR3 spans 15 residues. The CDR3 DNA reads as TGTGCCAGCAGCTTCTCGCGGGAGAGCCTACACGAGCAGTACTTC. Translated: CASSFSRESLHEQYF.

This sequence joins TRBV7-6 and TRBJ2-2, with D possibly TRBD2 on 5 matching bases. V was pared by 2 bases and J by 5 bases, with 15 bases between. CDR1 and CDR2 (germline): SGHVS, FNYEAQ. This CDR3 has 16 residues. The CDR3 DNA reads TGTGCCAGCAGCTTAAGCAGAGGGCCGGGGACCGGGGAGCTGTTTTTT. Protein: CASSLSRGPGTGELFF.

This clone occurred many times. The V call is TRBV18, the J call TRBJ1-5, with a weak D call TRBD1 (6 bases). Trimming left V 2 bases short and J 3 bases short, with 11 bases between. This CDR3 comprises 15 residues. Looked up from germline, CDR1 is KGHSH and CDR2 is LQKENI. DNA for the CDR3: TGTGCCAGCTCACCAAGCTACAGGGACAATCAGCCCCAGCATTTT. Translating it yields CASSPSYRDNQPQHF.

CDR3 sequence: CASHTGVNYGYTF. CDR3 sequence (DNA): TGTGCCAGCCATACCGGGGTTAACTATGGCTACACCTTC. The chain recombines TRBV6-5 with TRBJ1-2; D is ambiguous. V lost 8 bases to trimming and J lost 1 base, with 11 bases between them. This CDR3 comprises 13 residues. Germline V lookup: CDR1 MNHEY, CDR2 SVGAGI.

V is TRBV19 and J is TRBJ1-1; tentative D call: TRBD1 (5 bases). The CDR3 contains 15 residues. Germline loops: CDR1 LNHDA, CDR2 SQIVND (reference sequence). The V gene lost 2 bases and the J gene lost 2 bases, with 12 bases spanning the gap. The CDR3 spells CASSITGGGNTEAFF. The CDR3 bases are TGTGCCAGTAGTATAACCGGGGGGGGAAACACTGAAGCTTTCTTT. The full variable domain, rest sourced from reference TRBV19 and TRBJ1-1, is DGGITQSPKYLFRKEGQNVTLSCEQNLNHDAMYWYRQDPGQGLRLIYYSQIVNDFQKGDIAEGYSVSREKKESFPLTVTSAQKNPTAFYLCASSITGGGNTEAFFGQGTRLTVV.

The rearrangement links TRBV25-1 to TRBJ2-7; 7 nucleotides line up with TRBD1. The CDR3 has 14 residues. Germline trimming cut 0 bases from V and 6 bases from J; bases unmatched to any gene: 5. The germline CDR1 and CDR2 sequences are MGHDK and SYGVNS. The CDR3 loop is CASSEYASGGEQYF. CDR3 coding DNA: TGTGCCAGCAGTGAATACGCCTCAGGGGGCGAGCAGTACTTC.

There are a few counts of this clone. The chain links TRBV5-4 to TRBJ2-5; tentative D call: TRBD2 (7 bases). The CDR3 has 15 residues. Germline values: CDR1 SGHNT, CDR2 YYREEE (reference sequence). The V gene lost 5 bases and the J gene lost 5 bases, with 19 bases spanning the gap. The chain's CDR3 is CASSPGGAGVETQYF. CDR3 nucleotide sequence: TGTGCCAGCAGTCCTGGGGGGGCGGGGGTTGAGACCCAGTACTTC.